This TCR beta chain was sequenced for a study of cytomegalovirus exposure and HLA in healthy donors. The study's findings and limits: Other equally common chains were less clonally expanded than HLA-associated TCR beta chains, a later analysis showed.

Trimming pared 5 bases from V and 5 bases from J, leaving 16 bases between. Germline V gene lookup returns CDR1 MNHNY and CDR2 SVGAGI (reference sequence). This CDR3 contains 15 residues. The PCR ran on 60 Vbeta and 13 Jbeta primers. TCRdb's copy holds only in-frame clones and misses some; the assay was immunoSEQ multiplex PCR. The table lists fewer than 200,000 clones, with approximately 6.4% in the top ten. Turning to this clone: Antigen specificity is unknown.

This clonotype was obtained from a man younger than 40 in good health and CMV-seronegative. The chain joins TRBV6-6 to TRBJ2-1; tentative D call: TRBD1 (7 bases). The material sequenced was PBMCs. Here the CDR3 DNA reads TGTGCCAGCAGTGACGGGGGCAGGGGGGACAATGAGCAGTTCTTC. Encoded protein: CASSDGGRGDNEQFF.